This T cell receptor (beta chain) was recorded in a study of T-cell memory formation after mild COVID-19. One entry per CDR3 protein, called by TCRdb with MiXCR from the 5' RACE reads. The sample consists of 90,000 to 120,000 distinct CDR3 sequences, roughly 14% of them appearing once. V was pared by 8 bases and J by 5 bases, with 12 bases between. This CDR3 has 13 residues. Germline CDR1 and CDR2: LNHDA and SQIVND (reference sequence). This clonotype was counted only a few times. Its antigen is unknown. Points from the study as a whole: The authors left the SARS-CoV-2 specificity of second-wave clones peaking on day 37 unconfirmed. Cross-reactive memory seemingly joined, as some responding clones were found in pre-infection memory.

This clonotype was obtained from a young man who had mild COVID-19 (a few samples of this study predate the infection). Cell type and time point are not known. Input material: PBMCs or a T cell subset sorted from them (not recorded which). The gene calls are TRBV19 and TRBJ2-2; a possible D gene is TRBD2 (6 bases). CDR3 protein: CASGAGKTGELFF. CDR3 DNA sequence: TGTGCCAGTGGCGCGGGGAAAACCGGGGAGCTGTTTTTT.